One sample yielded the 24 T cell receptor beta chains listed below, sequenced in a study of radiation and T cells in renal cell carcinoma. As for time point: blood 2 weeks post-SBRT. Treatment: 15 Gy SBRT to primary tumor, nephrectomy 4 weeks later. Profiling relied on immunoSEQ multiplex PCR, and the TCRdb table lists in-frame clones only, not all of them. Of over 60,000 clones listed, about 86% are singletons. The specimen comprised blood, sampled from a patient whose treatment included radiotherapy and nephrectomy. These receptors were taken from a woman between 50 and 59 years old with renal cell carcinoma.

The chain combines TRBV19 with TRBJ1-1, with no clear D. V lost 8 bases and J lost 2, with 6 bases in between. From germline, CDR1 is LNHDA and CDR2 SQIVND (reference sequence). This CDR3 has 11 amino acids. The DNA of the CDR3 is TGTGCCAGTTGGAGTAACACTGAAGCTTTCTTT. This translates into CASWSNTEAFF.

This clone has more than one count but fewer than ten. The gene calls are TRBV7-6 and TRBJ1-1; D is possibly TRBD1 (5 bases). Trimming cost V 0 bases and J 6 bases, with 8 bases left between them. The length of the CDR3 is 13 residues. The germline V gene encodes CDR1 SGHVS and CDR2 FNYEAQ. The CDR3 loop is CASSLAQGSEAFF. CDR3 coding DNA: TGTGCCAGCAGCTTAGCGCAGGGTTCTGAAGCTTTCTTT.

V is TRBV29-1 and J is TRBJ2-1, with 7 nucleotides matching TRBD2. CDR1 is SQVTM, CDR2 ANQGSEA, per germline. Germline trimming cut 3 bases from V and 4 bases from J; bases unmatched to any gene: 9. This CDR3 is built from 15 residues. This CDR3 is CSVDGGRASYNEQFF. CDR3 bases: TGCAGCGTTGATGGAGGGAGGGCGTCTTACAATGAGCAGTTCTTC.

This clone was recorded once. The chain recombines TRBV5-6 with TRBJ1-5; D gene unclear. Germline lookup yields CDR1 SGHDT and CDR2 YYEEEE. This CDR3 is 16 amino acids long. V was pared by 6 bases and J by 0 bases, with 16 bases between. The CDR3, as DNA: TGTGCCAGCATCAGACGGAGGGCAGATAGCAATCAGCCCCAGCATTTT. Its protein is CASIRRRADSNQPQHF.

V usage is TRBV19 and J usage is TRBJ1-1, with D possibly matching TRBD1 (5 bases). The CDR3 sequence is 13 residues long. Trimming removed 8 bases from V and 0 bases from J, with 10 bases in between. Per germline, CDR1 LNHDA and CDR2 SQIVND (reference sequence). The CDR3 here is CASSQVMNTEAFF. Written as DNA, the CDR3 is TGTGCCAGTTCACAGGTAATGAACACTGAAGCTTTCTTT.

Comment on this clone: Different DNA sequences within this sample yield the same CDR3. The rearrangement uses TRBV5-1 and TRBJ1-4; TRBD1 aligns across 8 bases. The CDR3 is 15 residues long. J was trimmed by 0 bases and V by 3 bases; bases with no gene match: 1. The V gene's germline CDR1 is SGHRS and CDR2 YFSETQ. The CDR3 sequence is CASSSDRATNEKLFF. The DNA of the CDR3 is TGCGCCAGCAGCTCGGACAGGGCAACTAATGAAAAACTGTTTTTT.

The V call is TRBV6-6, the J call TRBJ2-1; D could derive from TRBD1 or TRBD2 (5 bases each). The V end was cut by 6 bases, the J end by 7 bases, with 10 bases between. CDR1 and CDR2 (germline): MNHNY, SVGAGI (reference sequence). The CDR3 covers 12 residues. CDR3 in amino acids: CASSLGPNEQFF. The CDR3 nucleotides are TGTGCCAGCAGCCTGGGACCAAATGAGCAGTTCTTC.

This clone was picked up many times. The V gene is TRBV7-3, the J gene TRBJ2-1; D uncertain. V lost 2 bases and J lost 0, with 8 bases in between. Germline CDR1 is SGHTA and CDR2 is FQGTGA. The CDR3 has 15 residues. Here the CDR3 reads CASSLDPSSYNEQFF. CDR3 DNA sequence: TGTGCCAGCAGCTTAGATCCGAGCTCCTACAATGAGCAGTTCTTC. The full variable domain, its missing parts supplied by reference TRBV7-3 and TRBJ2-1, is GAGVSQTPSNKVTEKGKYVELRCDPISGHTALYWYRQSLGQGPEFLIYFQGTGAADDSGLPNDRFFAVRPEGSVSTLKIQRTERGDSAVYLCASSLDPSSYNEQFFGPGTRLTVL.

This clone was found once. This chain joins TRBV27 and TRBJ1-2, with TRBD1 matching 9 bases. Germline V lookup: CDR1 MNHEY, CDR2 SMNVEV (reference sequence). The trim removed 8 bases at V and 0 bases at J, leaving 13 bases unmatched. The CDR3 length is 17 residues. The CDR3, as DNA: TGTGCCAGCTGCTCGAGGACAGGGGCCTCAGCTAACTATGGCTACACCTTC. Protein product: CASCSRTGASANYGYTF.

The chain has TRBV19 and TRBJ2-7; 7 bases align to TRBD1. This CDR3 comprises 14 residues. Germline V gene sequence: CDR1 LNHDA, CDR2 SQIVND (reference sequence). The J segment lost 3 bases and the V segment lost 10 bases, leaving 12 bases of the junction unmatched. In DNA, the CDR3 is TGTGCCACCGAGAAAGGGGGCCGAATCTACGAGCAGTACTTC. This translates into CATEKGGRIYEQYF.

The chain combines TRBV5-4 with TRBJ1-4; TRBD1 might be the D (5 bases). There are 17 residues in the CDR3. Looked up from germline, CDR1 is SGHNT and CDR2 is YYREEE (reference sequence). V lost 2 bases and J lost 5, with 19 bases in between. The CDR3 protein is CASSFGTYGVGNEKLFF. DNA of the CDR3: TGTGCCAGCAGCTTTGGGACGTACGGGGTTGGAAATGAAAAACTGTTTTTT.

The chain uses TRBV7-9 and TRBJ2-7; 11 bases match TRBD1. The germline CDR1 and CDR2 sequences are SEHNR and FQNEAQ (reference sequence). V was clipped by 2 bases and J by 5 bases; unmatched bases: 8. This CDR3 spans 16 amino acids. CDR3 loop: CASSLPSGTGGNEQYF. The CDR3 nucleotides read TGTGCCAGCAGCTTACCCTCCGGGACAGGGGGTAACGAGCAGTACTTC.

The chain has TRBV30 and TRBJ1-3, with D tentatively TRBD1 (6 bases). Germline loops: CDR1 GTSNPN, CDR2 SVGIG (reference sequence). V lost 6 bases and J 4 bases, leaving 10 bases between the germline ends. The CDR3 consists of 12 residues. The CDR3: CACQGIGNTIYF. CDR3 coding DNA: TGTGCCTGCCAGGGGATCGGAAACACCATATATTTT.

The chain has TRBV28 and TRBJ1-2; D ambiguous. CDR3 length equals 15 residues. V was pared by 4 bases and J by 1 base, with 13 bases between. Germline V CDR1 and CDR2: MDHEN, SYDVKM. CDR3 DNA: TGTGCCAGCAGTTCTGACGTCTACAATAACTATGGCTACACCTTC. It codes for CASSSDVYNNYGYTF.

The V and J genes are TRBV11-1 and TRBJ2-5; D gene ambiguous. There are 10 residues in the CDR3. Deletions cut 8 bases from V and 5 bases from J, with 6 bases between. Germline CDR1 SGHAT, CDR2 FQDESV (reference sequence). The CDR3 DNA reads TGTGCCAGCGGATCGGAGACCCAGTACTTC. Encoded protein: CASGSETQYF.

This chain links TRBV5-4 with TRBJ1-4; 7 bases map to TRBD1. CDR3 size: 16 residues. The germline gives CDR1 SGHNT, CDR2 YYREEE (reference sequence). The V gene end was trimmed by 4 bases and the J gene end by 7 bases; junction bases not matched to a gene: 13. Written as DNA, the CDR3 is TGTGCCAGCAGCCCCCGGGACAGACAAGGAGCTGAAAAACTGTTTTTT. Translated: CASSPRDRQGAEKLFF.

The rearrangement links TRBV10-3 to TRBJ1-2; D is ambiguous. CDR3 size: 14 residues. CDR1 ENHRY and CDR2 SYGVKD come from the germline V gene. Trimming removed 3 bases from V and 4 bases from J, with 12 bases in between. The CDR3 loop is CAISDLNSRYGYTF. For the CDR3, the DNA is TGTGCCATCAGTGATTTGAACAGCCGCTATGGCTACACCTTC.

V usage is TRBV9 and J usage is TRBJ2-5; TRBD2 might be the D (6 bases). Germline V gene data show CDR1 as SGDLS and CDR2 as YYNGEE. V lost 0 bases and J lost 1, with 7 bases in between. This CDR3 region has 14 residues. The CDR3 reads CASSVGDFQETQYF. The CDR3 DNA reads TGTGCCAGCAGCGTAGGGGACTTCCAAGAGACCCAGTACTTC.

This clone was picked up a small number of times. The CDR3 DNA is TGTGCCAGTAGTATTAACCCTGAACAGAATGAAAAACTGTTTTTT. Encoded protein: CASSINPEQNEKLFF. The chain employs TRBV19 and TRBJ1-4, with D unclear. CDR1 and CDR2 (germline): LNHDA, SQIVND (reference sequence). This CDR3 spans 15 amino acids. The V end lost 3 bases, the J end lost 5 bases, and 13 bases lay between the germline ends.

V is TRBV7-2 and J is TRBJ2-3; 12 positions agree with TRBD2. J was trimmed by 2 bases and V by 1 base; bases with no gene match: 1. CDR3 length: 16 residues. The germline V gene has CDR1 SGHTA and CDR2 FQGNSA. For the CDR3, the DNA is TGTGCCAGCAGCTTAGGGACTAGCGGGGCCACAGATACGCAGTATTTT. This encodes CASSLGTSGATDTQYF.

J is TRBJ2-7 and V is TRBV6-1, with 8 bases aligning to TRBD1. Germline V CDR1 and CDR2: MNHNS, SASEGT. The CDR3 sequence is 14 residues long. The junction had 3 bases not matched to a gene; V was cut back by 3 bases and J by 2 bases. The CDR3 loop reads CASSDTGGPYEQYF. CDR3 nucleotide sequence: TGTGCCAGCAGTGATACAGGGGGACCCTACGAGCAGTACTTC.

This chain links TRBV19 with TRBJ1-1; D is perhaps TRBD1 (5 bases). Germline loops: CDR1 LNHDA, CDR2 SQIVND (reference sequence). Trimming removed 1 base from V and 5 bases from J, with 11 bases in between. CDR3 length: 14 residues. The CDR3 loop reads CASSIVTARTEAFF. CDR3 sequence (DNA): TGTGCCAGTAGTATAGTGACAGCCAGAACTGAAGCTTTCTTT.

This CDR3 reads CASATGTVIGYTF. CDR3 in DNA: TGTGCCAGTGCTACCGGGACTGTCATTGGCTACACCTTC. V gene TRBV19 combines with J gene TRBJ1-2, with D tentatively TRBD1 (5 bases). The V end lost 8 bases, the J end lost 7 bases, and 17 bases lay between the germline ends. Germline values: CDR1 LNHDA, CDR2 SQIVND (reference sequence). This CDR3 spans 13 amino acids.

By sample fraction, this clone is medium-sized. The chain's CDR3 is CAKQANRGRNTEAFF. DNA of the CDR3: TGCGCCAAACAAGCTAACAGGGGGCGGAACACTGAAGCTTTCTTT. The chain is built from TRBV5-1 and TRBJ1-1; 9 bases are a match to TRBD1. J lost 1 base, V lost 9 bases, and 10 bases had no gene match. The CDR3 length is 15 residues. Germline assignment: CDR1 SGHRS and CDR2 YFSETQ.